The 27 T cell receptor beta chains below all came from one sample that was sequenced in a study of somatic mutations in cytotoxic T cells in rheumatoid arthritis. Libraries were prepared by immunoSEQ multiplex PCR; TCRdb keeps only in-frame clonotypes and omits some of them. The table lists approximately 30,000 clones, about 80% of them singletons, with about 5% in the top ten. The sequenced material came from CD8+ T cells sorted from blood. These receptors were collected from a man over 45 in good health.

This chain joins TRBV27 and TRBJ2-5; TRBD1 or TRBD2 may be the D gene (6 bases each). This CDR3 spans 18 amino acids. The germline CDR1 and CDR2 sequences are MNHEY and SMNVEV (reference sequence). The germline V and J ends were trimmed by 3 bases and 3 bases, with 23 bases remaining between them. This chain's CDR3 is CASSFRGEGDIKKETQYF. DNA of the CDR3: TGTGCCAGCAGTTTTAGGGGGGAAGGAGATATAAAAAAAGAGACCCAGTACTTC.

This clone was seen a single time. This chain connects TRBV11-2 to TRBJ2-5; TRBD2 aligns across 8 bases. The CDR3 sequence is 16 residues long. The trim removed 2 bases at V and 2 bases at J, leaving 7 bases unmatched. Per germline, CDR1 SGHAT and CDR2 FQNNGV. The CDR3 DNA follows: TGTGCCAGCAGCTTAACCCCTAGCGGGTTGCAAGAGACCCAGTACTTC. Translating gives CASSLTPSGLQETQYF.

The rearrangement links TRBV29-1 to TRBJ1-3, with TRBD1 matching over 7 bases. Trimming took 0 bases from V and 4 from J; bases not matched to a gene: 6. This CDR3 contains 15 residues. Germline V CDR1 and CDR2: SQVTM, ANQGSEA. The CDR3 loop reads CSVEDQRGQGNTIYF. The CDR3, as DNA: TGCAGCGTTGAAGATCAAAGGGGGCAAGGAAACACCATATATTTT.

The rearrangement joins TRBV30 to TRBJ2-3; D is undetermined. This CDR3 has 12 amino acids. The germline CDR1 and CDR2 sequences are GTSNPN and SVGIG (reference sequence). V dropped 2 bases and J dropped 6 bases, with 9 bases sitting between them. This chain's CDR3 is CAWSSGLDTQYF. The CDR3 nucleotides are TGTGCCTGGAGTTCAGGATTGGATACGCAGTATTTT. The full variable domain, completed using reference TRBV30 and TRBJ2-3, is SQTIHQWPATLVQPVGSPLSLECTVEGTSNPNLYWYRQAAGRGLQLLFYSVGIGQISSEVPQNLSASRPQDRQFILSSKKLLLSDSGFYLCAWSSGLDTQYFGPGTRLTVL.

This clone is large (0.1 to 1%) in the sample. CDR3 bases: TGTGCCACCAGCAGAGGGGGGGACTCCTACGAGCAGTACTTC. It yields the protein CATSRGGDSYEQYF. This chain uses TRBV15 with TRBJ2-7, with D tentatively TRBD2 (6 bases). The CDR3 is 14 amino acids. Germline CDR1 and CDR2: LNHNV and YYDKDF (reference sequence). Trimming shortened V by 1 base and J by 0 bases, and 7 bases separated the two germline ends.

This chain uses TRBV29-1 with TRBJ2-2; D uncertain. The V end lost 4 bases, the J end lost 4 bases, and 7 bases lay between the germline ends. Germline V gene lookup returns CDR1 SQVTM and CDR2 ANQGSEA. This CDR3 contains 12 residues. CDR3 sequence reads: CSVVYPTGELFF. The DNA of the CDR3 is TGCAGCGTTGTGTACCCCACCGGGGAGCTGTTTTTT.

The DNA for the CDR3 is TGTGCCAGCAGCGACATAGCGGGAGCCAAAAACATTCAGTACTTC. Translated, it gives CASSDIAGAKNIQYF. The chain combines TRBV5-4 with TRBJ2-4, with TRBD2 identical over 7 bases. Germline CDR1 is SGHNT and CDR2 is YYREEE (reference sequence). CDR3 length: 15 residues. V shed 4 bases and J 0 bases; nucleotides not matched to a gene: 4.

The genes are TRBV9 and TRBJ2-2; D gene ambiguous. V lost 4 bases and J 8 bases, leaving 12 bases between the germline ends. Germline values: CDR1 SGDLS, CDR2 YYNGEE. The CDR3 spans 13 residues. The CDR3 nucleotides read TGTGCCAGCAGCCCCCACGAGTTAGGGGAGCTGTTTTTT. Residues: CASSPHELGELFF.

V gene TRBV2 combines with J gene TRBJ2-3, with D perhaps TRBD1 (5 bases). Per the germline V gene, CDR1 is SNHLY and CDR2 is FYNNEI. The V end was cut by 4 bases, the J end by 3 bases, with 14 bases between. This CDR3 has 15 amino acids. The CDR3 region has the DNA TGTGCCAGCAGTGTATCTCCTAAGGGGACAGATACGCAGTATTTT. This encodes CASSVSPKGTDTQYF.

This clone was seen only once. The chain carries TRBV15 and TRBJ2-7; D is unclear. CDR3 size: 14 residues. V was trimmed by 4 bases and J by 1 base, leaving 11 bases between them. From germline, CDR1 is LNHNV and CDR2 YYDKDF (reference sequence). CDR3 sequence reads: CATSIGFGSYEQYF. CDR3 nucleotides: TGTGCCACCAGCATAGGGTTTGGATCCTACGAGCAGTACTTC. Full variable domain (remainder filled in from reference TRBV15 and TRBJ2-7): DAMVIQNPRYQVTQFGKPVTLSCSQTLNHNVMYWYQQKSSQAPKLLFHYYDKDFNNEADTPDNFQSRRPNTSFCFLDIRSPGLGDTAMYLCATSIGFGSYEQYFGPGTRLTVT.

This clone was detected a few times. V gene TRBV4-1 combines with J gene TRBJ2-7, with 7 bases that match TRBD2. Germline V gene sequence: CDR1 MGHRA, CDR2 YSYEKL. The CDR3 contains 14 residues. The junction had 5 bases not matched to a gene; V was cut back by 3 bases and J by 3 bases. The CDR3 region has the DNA TGCGCCAGCAGCCATCTGACTAGCAGCTACGAGCAGTACTTC. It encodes CASSHLTSSYEQYF.

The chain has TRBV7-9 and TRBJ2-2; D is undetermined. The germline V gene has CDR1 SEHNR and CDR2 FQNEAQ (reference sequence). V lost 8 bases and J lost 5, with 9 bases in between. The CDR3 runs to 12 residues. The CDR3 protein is CASGDGTGELFF. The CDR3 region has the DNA TGTGCCAGCGGGGATGGGACCGGGGAGCTGTTTTTT.

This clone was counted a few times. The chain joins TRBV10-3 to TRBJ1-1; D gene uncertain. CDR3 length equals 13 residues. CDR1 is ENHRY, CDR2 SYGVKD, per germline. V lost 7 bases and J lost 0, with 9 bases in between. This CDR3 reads CAITEGMNTEAFF. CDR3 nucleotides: TGTGCCATCACAGAGGGTATGAACACTGAAGCTTTCTTT.

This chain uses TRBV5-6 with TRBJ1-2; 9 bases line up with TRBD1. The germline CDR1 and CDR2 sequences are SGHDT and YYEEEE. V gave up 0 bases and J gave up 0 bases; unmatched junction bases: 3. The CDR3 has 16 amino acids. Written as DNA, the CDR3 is TGTGCCAGCAGCTTGGGGGGGACAGGGTCTAACTATGGCTACACCTTC. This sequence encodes CASSLGGTGSNYGYTF. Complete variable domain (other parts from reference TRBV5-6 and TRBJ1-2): DAGVTQSPTHLIKTRGQQVTLRCSPKSGHDTVSWYQQALGQGPQFIFQYYEEEERQRGNFPDRFSGHQFPNYSSELNVNALLLGDSALYLCASSLGGTGSNYGYTFGSGTRLTVV.

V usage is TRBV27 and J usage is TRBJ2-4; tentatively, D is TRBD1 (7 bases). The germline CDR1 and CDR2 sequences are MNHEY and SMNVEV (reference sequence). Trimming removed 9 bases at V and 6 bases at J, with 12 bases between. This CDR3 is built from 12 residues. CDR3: CASGQGGNIQYF. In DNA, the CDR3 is TGTGCCAGTGGGCAGGGGGGAAACATTCAGTACTTC.

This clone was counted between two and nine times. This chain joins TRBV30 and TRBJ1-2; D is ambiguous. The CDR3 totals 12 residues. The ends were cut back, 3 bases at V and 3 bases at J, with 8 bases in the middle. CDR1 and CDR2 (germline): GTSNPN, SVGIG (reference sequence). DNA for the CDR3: TGTGCCTGGAGATGGCAGGACTATGGCTACACCTTC. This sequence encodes CAWRWQDYGYTF.

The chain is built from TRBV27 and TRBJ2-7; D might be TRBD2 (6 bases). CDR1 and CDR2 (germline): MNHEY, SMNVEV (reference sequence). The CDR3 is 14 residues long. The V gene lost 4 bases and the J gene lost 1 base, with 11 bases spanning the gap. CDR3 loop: CASSYTGTSYEQYF. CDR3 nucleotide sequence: TGTGCCAGCAGTTACACCGGGACTTCCTACGAGCAGTACTTC.

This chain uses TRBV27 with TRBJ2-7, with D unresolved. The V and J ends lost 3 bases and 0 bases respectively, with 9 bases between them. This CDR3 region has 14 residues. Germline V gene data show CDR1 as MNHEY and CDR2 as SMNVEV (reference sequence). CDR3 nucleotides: TGTGCCAGCAGTTTTACACTCGACTCCTACGAGCAGTACTTC. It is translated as CASSFTLDSYEQYF.

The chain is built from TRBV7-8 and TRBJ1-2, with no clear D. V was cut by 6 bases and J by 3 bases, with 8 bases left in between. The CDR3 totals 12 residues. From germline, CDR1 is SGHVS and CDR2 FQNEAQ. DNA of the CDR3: TGTGCCAGCAGTCTGGACCACTATGGCTACACCTTC. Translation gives CASSLDHYGYTF. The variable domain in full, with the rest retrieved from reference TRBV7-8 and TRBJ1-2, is GAGVSQSPRYKVAKRGQDVALRCDPISGHVSLFWYQQALGQGPEFLTYFQNEAQLDKSGLPSDRFFAERPEGSVSTLKIQRTQQEDSAVYLCASSLDHYGYTFGSGTRLTVV.

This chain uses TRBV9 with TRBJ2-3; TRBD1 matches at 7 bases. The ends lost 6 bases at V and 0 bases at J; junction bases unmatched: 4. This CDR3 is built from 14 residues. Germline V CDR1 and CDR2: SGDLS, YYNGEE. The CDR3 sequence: CASKGTASTDTQYF. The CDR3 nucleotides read TGTGCCAGCAAGGGGACAGCTAGCACAGATACGCAGTATTTT.

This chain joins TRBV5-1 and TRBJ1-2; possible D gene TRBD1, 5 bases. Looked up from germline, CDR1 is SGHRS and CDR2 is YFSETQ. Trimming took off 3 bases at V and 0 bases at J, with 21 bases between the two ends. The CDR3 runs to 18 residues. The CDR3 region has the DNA TGCGCCAGCAGCTGGGGGTCTCAATTCAACCCAGCTAACTATGGCTACACCTTC. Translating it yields CASSWGSQFNPANYGYTF.

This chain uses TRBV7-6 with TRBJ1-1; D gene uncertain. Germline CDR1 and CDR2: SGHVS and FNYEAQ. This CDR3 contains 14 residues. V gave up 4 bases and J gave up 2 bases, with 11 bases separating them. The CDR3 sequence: CASSSTTVNTEAFF. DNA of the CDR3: TGTGCCAGCAGCTCTACTACAGTTAACACTGAAGCTTTCTTT.

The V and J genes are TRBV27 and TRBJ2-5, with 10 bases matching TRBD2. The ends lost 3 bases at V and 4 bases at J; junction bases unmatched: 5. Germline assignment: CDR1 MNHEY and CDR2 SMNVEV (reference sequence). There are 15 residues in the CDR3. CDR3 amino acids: CASSLASGRGETQYF. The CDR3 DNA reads TGTGCCAGCAGTTTGGCTAGCGGGAGAGGAGAGACCCAGTACTTC.

CDR3 sequence reads: CASGLDNEAFF. DNA of the CDR3: TGTGCTAGTGGTTTGGACAATGAAGCTTTCTTT. This chain connects TRBV12-5 to TRBJ1-1; D is unresolved. Trimming took off 1 base at V and 7 bases at J, with 4 bases between the two ends. This CDR3 spans 11 amino acids. Germline V lookup: CDR1 LGHNT, CDR2 FRNRAP. Based on the CDR3 plus reference TRBV12-5 and TRBJ1-1, the full variable domain is DARVTQTPRHKVTEMGQEVTMRCQPILGHNTVFWYRQTMMQGLELLAYFRNRAPLDDSGMPKDRFSAEMPDATLATLKIQPSEPRDSAVYFCASGLDNEAFFGQGTRLTVV.

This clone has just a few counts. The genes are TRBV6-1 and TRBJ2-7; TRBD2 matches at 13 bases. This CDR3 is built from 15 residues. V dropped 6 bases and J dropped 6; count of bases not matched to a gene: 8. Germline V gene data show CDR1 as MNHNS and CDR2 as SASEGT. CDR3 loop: CASRAGLAGATEQYF. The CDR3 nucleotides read TGTGCCAGCAGAGCAGGACTAGCGGGAGCTACCGAGCAGTACTTC.

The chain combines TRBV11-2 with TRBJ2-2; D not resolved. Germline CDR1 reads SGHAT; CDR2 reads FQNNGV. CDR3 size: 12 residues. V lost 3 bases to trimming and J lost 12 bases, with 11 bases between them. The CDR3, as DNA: TGTGCCAGCAGCTTGGTCCACTGGCAGCTGTTTTTT. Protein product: CASSLVHWQLFF.

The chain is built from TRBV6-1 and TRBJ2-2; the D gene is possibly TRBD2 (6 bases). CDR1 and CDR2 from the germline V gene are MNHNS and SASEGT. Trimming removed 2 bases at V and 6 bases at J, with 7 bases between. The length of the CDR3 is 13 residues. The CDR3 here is CASSEWGAGELFF. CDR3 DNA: TGTGCCAGCAGTGAATGGGGGGCCGGGGAGCTGTTTTTT.